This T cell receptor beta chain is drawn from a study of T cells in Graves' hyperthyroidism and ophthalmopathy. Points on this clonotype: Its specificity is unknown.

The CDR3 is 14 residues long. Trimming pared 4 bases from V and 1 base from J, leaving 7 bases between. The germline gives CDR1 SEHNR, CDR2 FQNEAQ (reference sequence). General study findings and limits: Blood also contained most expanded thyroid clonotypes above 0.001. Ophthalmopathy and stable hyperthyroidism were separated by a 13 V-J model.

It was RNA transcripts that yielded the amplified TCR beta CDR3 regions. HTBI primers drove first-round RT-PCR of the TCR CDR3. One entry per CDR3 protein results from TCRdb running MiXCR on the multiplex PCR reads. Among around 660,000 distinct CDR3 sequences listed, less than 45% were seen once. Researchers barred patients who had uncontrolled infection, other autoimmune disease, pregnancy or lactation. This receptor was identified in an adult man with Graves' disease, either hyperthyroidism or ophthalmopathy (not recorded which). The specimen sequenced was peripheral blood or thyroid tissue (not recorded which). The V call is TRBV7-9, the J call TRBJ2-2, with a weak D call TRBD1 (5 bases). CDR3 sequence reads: CASSSGQNTGELFF. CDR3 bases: TGTGCCAGCAGCTCCGGACAGAACACCGGGGAGCTGTTTTTT.